This entry describes one TCR beta chain. Its antigen remains unidentified. Produced via immunoSEQ multiplex PCR; TCRdb's table is partial and in-frame only. The sample has more than 65,000 clones, 70% to 90% seen once. Trimming left V 5 bases short and J 3 bases short, with 14 bases between. CDR3 length: 15 residues. Germline V CDR1 and CDR2: LNHDA, SQIVND (reference sequence). This specimen belongs to a study of identifying expanded T cells in peripheral blood. No infections or other immune events were documented during collection. Whole-study results and caveats: About 1.2 clones differed between technical replicates, versus around 15 and 19 over time.

The chain recombines TRBV19 with TRBJ1-5, with a tentative D call TRBD1 (6 bases). The clonotype was recovered from a person aged 18 to 75 in good health. Input material: blood. CDR3 loop: CASSPQGPLNQPQHF. For the CDR3, the DNA is TGTGCCAGTAGTCCGCAGGGGCCCCTCAATCAGCCCCAGCATTTT.